This is a list of T cell receptor beta chains from one sample in a study of early T cells in non-severe SARS-CoV-2 infection. TCRdb recomputed calls from the 5' RACE reads with MiXCR, one row per CDR3 protein. The sample records 50,000 to 70,000 distinct CDR3 sequences, roughly an eighth being singletons. Sequencing was performed on whole blood. Receptors were obtained from an adult who was a healthcare worker with PCR-confirmed SARS-CoV-2 infection or an uninfected control (not recorded which). Both conserved end residues are part of each CDR3. Each record gives: J gene, V gene, D gene, CDR3 length, clone size, CDR3 protein, CDR3 DNA. D genes are given only for firm matches. Size values are once, few and many counts, or a class for expanded clones, and some rows have none.

J gene: TRBJ2-3; V gene: TRBV7-2; D gene: .; CDR3 length: 17; clone size: .; CDR3 protein: CASSSRSAGTSTDTQYF; CDR3 DNA: TGTGCCAGCAGCTCCCGTTCCGCAGGAACTAGCACAGATACGCAGTATTTT
J gene: TRBJ2-3; V gene: TRBV2; D gene: .; CDR3 length: 14; clone size: .; CDR3 protein: CASSSRASTDTQYF; CDR3 DNA: TGTGCCAGCTCTTCAAGGGCTAGCACAGATACGCAGTATTTT
J gene: TRBJ1-2; V gene: TRBV7-8; D gene: TRBD1; CDR3 length: 12; clone size: few; CDR3 protein: CASSLDRVGYTF; CDR3 DNA: TGTGCCAGCAGCCTGGACAGGGTCGGCTACACCTTC
J gene: TRBJ1-2; V gene: TRBV27; D gene: .; CDR3 length: 15; clone size: few; CDR3 protein: CASSLYPDILNGYTF; CDR3 DNA: TGTGCCAGCAGTTTATACCCAGACATACTAAATGGCTACACCTTC
J gene: TRBJ1-6; V gene: TRBV7-2; D gene: TRBD1; CDR3 length: 14; clone size: .; CDR3 protein: CASSQQGDGSPLHF; CDR3 DNA: TGTGCCAGCAGCCAGCAGGGGGATGGTTCACCCCTCCACTTT
J gene: TRBJ2-2; V gene: TRBV4-3; D gene: .; CDR3 length: 12; clone size: few; CDR3 protein: CASSPFTGELFF; CDR3 DNA: TGCGCCAGCAGCCCCTTCACCGGGGAGCTGTTTTTT
J gene: TRBJ2-5; V gene: TRBV29-1; D gene: TRBD2; CDR3 length: 14; clone size: few; CDR3 protein: CSVGPPSGRETQYF; CDR3 DNA: TGCAGCGTTGGCCCTCCTAGCGGGAGAGAGACCCAGTACTTC
J gene: TRBJ2-3; V gene: TRBV6-4; D gene: TRBD2; CDR3 length: 15; clone size: .; CDR3 protein: CASSETAAGVDTQYF; CDR3 DNA: TGTGCCAGCAGTGAAACCGCAGCGGGGGTAGATACGCAGTATTTT
J gene: TRBJ1-2; V gene: TRBV19; D gene: TRBD1; CDR3 length: 13; clone size: many; CDR3 protein: CASSIRDRDGYTF; CDR3 DNA: TGTGCCAGTAGTATCCGGGACAGGGACGGCTACACCTTC
J gene: TRBJ1-1; V gene: TRBV6-2/TRBV6-3; D gene: .; CDR3 length: 15; clone size: many; CDR3 protein: CASSYGGWANTEAFF; CDR3 DNA: TGTGCCAGCAGTTACGGTGGATGGGCGAACACTGAAGCTTTCTTT
J gene: TRBJ1-1; V gene: TRBV18; D gene: TRBD1; CDR3 length: 15; clone size: .; CDR3 protein: CASSPGTGLTTEAFF; CDR3 DNA: TGTGCCAGCTCACCGGGGACAGGGCTGACCACTGAAGCTTTCTTT
J gene: TRBJ2-3; V gene: TRBV5-1; D gene: TRBD1; CDR3 length: 18; clone size: .; CDR3 protein: CASSLEIQGASGTDTQYF; CDR3 DNA: TGCGCCAGCAGCTTGGAGATACAGGGGGCGTCCGGCACAGATACGCAGTATTTT
J gene: TRBJ2-1; V gene: TRBV27; D gene: .; CDR3 length: 14; clone size: many; CDR3 protein: CASSLGGSFDEQFF; CDR3 DNA: TGTGCCAGCAGTTTAGGTGGTAGCTTTGACGAGCAGTTCTTC
J gene: TRBJ2-7; V gene: TRBV20-1; D gene: .; CDR3 length: 15; clone size: many; CDR3 protein: CSAARGTNYLYEQYF; CDR3 DNA: TGCAGTGCCGCCAGGGGCACAAATTACCTCTACGAGCAGTACTTC
J gene: TRBJ1-3; V gene: TRBV29-1; D gene: TRBD1; CDR3 length: 13; clone size: many; CDR3 protein: CSVDTGGSNTIYF; CDR3 DNA: TGCAGCGTGGATACAGGGGGATCAAACACCATATATTTT
J gene: TRBJ2-3; V gene: TRBV3-2; D gene: .; CDR3 length: 18; clone size: many; CDR3 protein: CASSPGTRATGGTDTQYF; CDR3 DNA: TGTGCCAGCAGCCCCGGGACTAGGGCGACCGGAGGCACAGATACGCAGTATTTT
J gene: TRBJ2-7; V gene: TRBV6-5; D gene: .; CDR3 length: 14; clone size: many; CDR3 protein: CASSYSGRSYEQYF; CDR3 DNA: TGTGCCAGCAGTTACTCGGGGCGGTCCTACGAGCAGTACTTC
J gene: TRBJ2-2; V gene: TRBV12-3/TRBV12-4; D gene: TRBD2; CDR3 length: 20; clone size: many; CDR3 protein: CASSLWLDRGLAGKAGELFF; CDR3 DNA: TGTGCCAGCAGTTTATGGTTGGACAGAGGACTAGCGGGTAAAGCCGGGGAGCTGTTTTTT
J gene: TRBJ1-4; V gene: TRBV7-9; D gene: .; CDR3 length: 12; clone size: few; CDR3 protein: CASSLLEGGLFF; CDR3 DNA: TGTGCCAGCAGCTTATTAGAGGGAGGCCTGTTTTTT
J gene: TRBJ2-3; V gene: TRBV2; D gene: .; CDR3 length: 16; clone size: many; CDR3 protein: CASRYTGATASDTQYF; CDR3 DNA: TGTGCCAGCCGATATACGGGGGCCACCGCATCGGATACGCAGTATTTT
J gene: TRBJ2-7; V gene: TRBV4-2; D gene: .; CDR3 length: 12; clone size: few; CDR3 protein: CASSQDQYEQYF; CDR3 DNA: TGTGCCAGCAGCCAAGATCAATACGAGCAGTACTTC
J gene: TRBJ2-1; V gene: TRBV7-2; D gene: TRBD2; CDR3 length: 19; clone size: few; CDR3 protein: CASSLRAGLAGDAYNEQFF; CDR3 DNA: TGTGCCAGCAGCTTAAGGGCGGGACTAGCGGGGGATGCCTACAATGAGCAGTTCTTC
J gene: TRBJ2-3; V gene: TRBV5-1; D gene: TRBD1; CDR3 length: 15; clone size: many; CDR3 protein: CASSLDGQEKGTQYF; CDR3 DNA: TGCGCCAGCAGCTTGGACGGACAGGAGAAGGGTACGCAGTATTTT
J gene: TRBJ1-1; V gene: TRBV11-2; D gene: TRBD1; CDR3 length: 17; clone size: many; CDR3 protein: CASSLPGGGGAGTEAFF; CDR3 DNA: TGTGCCAGCAGCCTTCCGGGTGGAGGGGGCGCCGGCACTGAAGCTTTCTTT
J gene: TRBJ2-5; V gene: TRBV5-5; D gene: TRBD1; CDR3 length: 13; clone size: many; CDR3 protein: CASSMGQQETQYF; CDR3 DNA: TGTGCCAGCAGCATGGGACAGCAAGAGACCCAGTACTTC
J gene: TRBJ1-5; V gene: TRBV20-1; D gene: TRBD1; CDR3 length: 12; clone size: .; CDR3 protein: CSATGGNQPQHF; CDR3 DNA: TGCAGTGCGACAGGGGGCAATCAGCCCCAGCATTTT
J gene: TRBJ2-7; V gene: TRBV20-1; D gene: TRBD2; CDR3 length: 16; clone size: few; CDR3 protein: CSATGTSGRAGREQYF; CDR3 DNA: TGCAGTGCTACTGGGACTAGCGGGAGGGCCGGTCGGGAGCAGTACTTC
J gene: TRBJ2-1; V gene: TRBV6-1; D gene: TRBD2; CDR3 length: 16; clone size: many; CDR3 protein: CASITRLAGLYNEQFF; CDR3 DNA: TGTGCCAGCATCACAAGACTAGCGGGGTTATACAATGAGCAGTTCTTC
J gene: TRBJ2-7; V gene: TRBV20-1; D gene: .; CDR3 length: 16; clone size: many; CDR3 protein: CSARKLGYGDPYEQYF; CDR3 DNA: TGCAGTGCAAGAAAACTAGGGTATGGGGATCCCTACGAGCAGTACTTC
J gene: TRBJ2-3; V gene: TRBV4-2; D gene: .; CDR3 length: 14; clone size: many; CDR3 protein: CASSPTSWRDTQYF; CDR3 DNA: TGTGCCAGCAGCCCAACTTCGTGGAGAGATACGCAGTATTTT
J gene: TRBJ2-2; V gene: TRBV12-3/TRBV12-4; D gene: .; CDR3 length: 16; clone size: many; CDR3 protein: CASSLALGGGTGELFF; CDR3 DNA: TGTGCCAGCAGTTTAGCGCTCGGGGGTGGGACCGGGGAGCTGTTTTTT
J gene: TRBJ2-5; V gene: TRBV25-1; D gene: .; CDR3 length: 15; clone size: .; CDR3 protein: CASSDVRGVTETQYF; CDR3 DNA: TGTGCCAGCAGTGACGTGAGAGGTGTAACAGAGACCCAGTACTTC
J gene: TRBJ2-1; V gene: TRBV3-1; D gene: TRBD2; CDR3 length: 13; clone size: many; CDR3 protein: CASSHLAGNEQFF; CDR3 DNA: TGTGCCAGCAGCCACCTAGCGGGCAATGAGCAGTTCTTC
J gene: TRBJ2-1; V gene: TRBV19; D gene: TRBD2; CDR3 length: 16; clone size: .; CDR3 protein: CASSSLAGGVYNEQFF; CDR3 DNA: TGTGCCAGTAGTTCACTAGCGGGAGGTGTCTACAATGAGCAGTTCTTC
J gene: TRBJ2-3; V gene: TRBV4-1; D gene: TRBD2; CDR3 length: 16; clone size: medium-sized; CDR3 protein: CASSQTGTSGADTQYF; CDR3 DNA: TGCGCCAGCAGCCAGACCGGGACTAGCGGGGCAGATACGCAGTATTTT
J gene: TRBJ2-1; V gene: TRBV7-2; D gene: .; CDR3 length: 12; clone size: many; CDR3 protein: CASSSLAVEQFF; CDR3 DNA: TGTGCCAGCAGCTCCCTCGCTGTTGAGCAGTTCTTC
J gene: TRBJ2-1; V gene: TRBV7-2; D gene: TRBD1; CDR3 length: 16; clone size: few; CDR3 protein: CASSRWSTGETNEQFF; CDR3 DNA: TGTGCCAGCAGCCGTTGGTCGACAGGGGAAACCAATGAGCAGTTCTTC
J gene: TRBJ2-6; V gene: TRBV28; D gene: .; CDR3 length: 16; clone size: .; CDR3 protein: CASSLLQGTGANVLTF; CDR3 DNA: TGTGCCAGCAGTCTACTCCAGGGGACTGGGGCCAACGTCCTGACTTTC
J gene: TRBJ2-5; V gene: TRBV11-2; D gene: TRBD2; CDR3 length: 16; clone size: medium-sized; CDR3 protein: CASSSTSGRFHETQYF; CDR3 DNA: TGTGCCAGCAGCTCGACTAGCGGGAGATTCCATGAGACCCAGTACTTC
J gene: TRBJ2-7; V gene: TRBV7-2; D gene: TRBD1; CDR3 length: 15; clone size: many; CDR3 protein: CASSLVPGQGSEQYF; CDR3 DNA: TGTGCCAGCAGCTTAGTTCCGGGACAGGGGAGCGAGCAGTACTTC
J gene: TRBJ2-1; V gene: TRBV30; D gene: TRBD2; CDR3 length: 14; clone size: medium-sized; CDR3 protein: CAWRAQGGSDEQFF; CDR3 DNA: TGTGCCTGGAGGGCCCAGGGAGGGAGCGATGAGCAGTTCTTC
J gene: TRBJ1-2; V gene: TRBV30; D gene: TRBD1; CDR3 length: 13; clone size: few; CDR3 protein: CAWATGQAYGYTF; CDR3 DNA: TGTGCCTGGGCAACGGGACAGGCATATGGCTACACCTTC
J gene: TRBJ1-5; V gene: TRBV9; D gene: .; CDR3 length: 15; clone size: many; CDR3 protein: CASSVGGLGNQPQHF; CDR3 DNA: TGTGCCAGCAGCGTGGGCGGTTTGGGCAATCAGCCCCAGCATTTT
J gene: TRBJ1-1; V gene: TRBV15; D gene: .; CDR3 length: 15; clone size: few; CDR3 protein: CATSRAGTGNTEAFF; CDR3 DNA: TGTGCCACCAGCAGGGCAGGGACCGGGAACACTGAAGCTTTCTTT
J gene: TRBJ1-1; V gene: TRBV28; D gene: TRBD1; CDR3 length: 14; clone size: .; CDR3 protein: CASSQTGEATEAFF; CDR3 DNA: TGTGCCAGCAGCCAGACAGGGGAGGCGACTGAAGCTTTCTTT
J gene: TRBJ2-7; V gene: TRBV11-1; D gene: .; CDR3 length: 15; clone size: few; CDR3 protein: CASSSPTAVSYEQYF; CDR3 DNA: TGTGCCAGCAGCTCCCCGACAGCAGTCTCCTACGAGCAGTACTTC
J gene: TRBJ1-2; V gene: TRBV29-1; D gene: .; CDR3 length: 11; clone size: few; CDR3 protein: CSVSENWGYTF; CDR3 DNA: TGCAGCGTTTCCGAGAACTGGGGCTACACCTTC